The entry below describes one T cell receptor (beta chain). The sample originates from a study of cytomegalovirus exposure and HLA in healthy donors. PCR involved 60 Vbeta and 13 Jbeta primers. In the authors' workflow: The authors later counted 65 million to 90 million unique TCR beta chains, 9.5 million to 11 million of them shared. Libraries were prepared by immunoSEQ multiplex PCR; TCRdb keeps only in-frame clonotypes and omits some of them. That table supplies the V and J calls and clone size; D and trimming were determined from the DNA. The data show some 130,000 clones, roughly 70% seen once. This CDR3 is 17 amino acids long. The V gene's germline CDR1 is ENHRY and CDR2 SYGVKD. The V and J ends lost 2 bases and 2 bases, in that order; junction bases with no gene match: 6.

The receptor comes from a human donor in good health. The sequenced material came from PBMCs. The chain couples TRBV10-3 to TRBJ2-7; 13 bases are a match to TRBD2. The CDR3 protein is CAISEGLAGEPAYEQYF. CDR3 coding DNA: TGTGCCATCAGTGAGGGACTAGCGGGAGAGCCTGCCTACGAGCAGTACTTC.